This TCR beta chain was retrieved from a study of control samples from healthy donors and cancer patients. The J segment lost 2 bases and the V segment lost 0 bases, leaving 7 bases of the junction unmatched. Germline V gives CDR1 SGHDT, CDR2 YYEEEE. The CDR3 contains 18 residues. Sequencing was performed with immunoSEQ multiplex PCR; in TCRdb, only in-frame clones are kept and a portion is missing. This table has 150,000 to 180,000 clones, around 95% appearing once. The chain recombines TRBV5-6 with TRBJ2-6; 8 bases line up with TRBD1. The clonotype comes from a man aged 40-50 years in good health. Sequenced material: blood. As DNA, the CDR3 is TGTGCCAGCAGCTTGGTCCGGGACAGGCGAGCTGGGGCCAACGTCCTGACTTTC. Encoded protein: CASSLVRDRRAGANVLTF. The full variable domain, its missing parts supplied by reference TRBV5-6 and TRBJ2-6, is DAGVTQSPTHLIKTRGQQVTLRCSPKSGHDTVSWYQQALGQGPQFIFQYYEEEERQRGNFPDRFSGHQFPNYSSELNVNALLLGDSALYLCASSLVRDRRAGANVLTFGAGSRLTVL.